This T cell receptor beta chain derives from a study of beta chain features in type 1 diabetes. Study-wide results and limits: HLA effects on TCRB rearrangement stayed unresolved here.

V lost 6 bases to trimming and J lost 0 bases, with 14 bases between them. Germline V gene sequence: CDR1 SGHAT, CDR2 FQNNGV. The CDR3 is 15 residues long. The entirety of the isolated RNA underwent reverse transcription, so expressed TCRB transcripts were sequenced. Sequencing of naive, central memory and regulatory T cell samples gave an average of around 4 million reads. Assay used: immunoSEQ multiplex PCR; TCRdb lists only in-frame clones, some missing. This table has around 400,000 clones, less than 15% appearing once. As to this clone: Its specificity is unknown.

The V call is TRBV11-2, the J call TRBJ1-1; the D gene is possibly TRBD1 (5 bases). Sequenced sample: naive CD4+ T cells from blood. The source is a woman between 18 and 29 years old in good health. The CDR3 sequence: CASRTTAPMNTEAFF. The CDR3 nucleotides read TGTGCCAGCAGAACGACAGCACCTATGAACACTGAAGCTTTCTTT.